This TCR beta chain was identified in a study of technical replicates of blood from several donors. Sequencing used immunoSEQ multiplex PCR; TCRdb keeps in-frame clones, though not all of them. The sample lists 79,000 or so clones; about nine tenths were seen once. The TCR comes from a human donor in good health. Sequenced: T cells isolated from PBMCs.

CDR3 sequence: CASSQGLADTDTQYF. The CDR3 DNA reads as TGTGCCAGCAGCCAGGGACTAGCGGACACAGATACGCAGTATTTT. The rearrangement links TRBV7-3 to TRBJ2-3; 11 bases map to TRBD2. Germline CDR1 and CDR2: SGHTA and FQGTGA. After removal of 5 bases from V and 2 bases from J, the junction contained 3 bases not matched to a gene. The CDR3 has 15 residues.